This T cell receptor beta chain comes out of a study of blood T cell repertoires in COVID-19. This clone was seen just once. Profiling relied on immunoSEQ multiplex PCR, and the TCRdb table lists in-frame clones only, not all of them. Among 250,000 to 400,000 clones listed, around 90% were seen once. The receptor comes from a woman in her 30s with COVID-19, enrolled during active disease. Sample: peripheral blood.

The CDR3 DNA reads TGTGCCAGCAGTCCTAGGGCAGGGCTCTACGAGCAGTACTTC. It translates to CASSPRAGLYEQYF. The chain couples TRBV27 to TRBJ2-7; maybe TRBD1 (5 bases). The V gene's germline CDR1 is MNHEY and CDR2 SMNVEV (reference sequence). V lost 5 bases, J lost 3 bases, and 14 bases lay in between. The length of the CDR3 is 14 residues.